This record concerns one T cell receptor (beta chain) sequence. The source of the sample is a study of T-cell reconstitution after alpha-beta-depleted transplantation in children. Unique molecular identifiers featured in how the TCRbeta library was prepared. TCRdb reprocessed the PCR reads with MiXCR, giving one entry per CDR3 protein. The sample lists about 640,000 distinct CDR3 sequences, around 16% occurring once. V was pared by 11 bases and J by 4 bases, with 18 bases between. Per germline, CDR1 MNHNS and CDR2 SASEGT. The CDR3 is 14 residues long. The source is a human donor who donated a stem cell graft to a child with acute myeloid leukemia. The specimen was PBMCs from the stem cell graft donor, collected from the stem cell graft. The chain employs TRBV6-1 and TRBJ2-4; weak D call: TRBD2 (6 bases). The CDR3 region has the DNA TGTGCCTCTCAAGGAGGAGGGAGGAAAAACATTCAGTACTTC. Its translation is CASQGGGRKNIQYF.